The source of this T cell receptor beta chain is a study of cytomegalovirus exposure and HLA in healthy donors. About the research overall: An earlier analysis identified more than 90 million unique TCR beta sequences in about 190 million T cells.

Remarks on this clone: Its target is not known.

Overall study findings and caveats: There were a few CMV-associated chains whose specificity for CMV antigens was confirmed in vitro. In a later analysis, TCR association rates varied by HLA locus: DRB1 most, HLA-C fewest.

The primer mix had 60 Vbeta and 13 Jbeta primers. The authors' processing: Around 80 million unique TCR beta chains, roughly 11 million of them shared, were counted by a later analysis. Only in-frame clones appear in the TCRdb table, and some are missing; sequencing was by immunoSEQ multiplex PCR. Clonal size and the V and J genes are those of that table, whereas D and trimming came from the DNA. The table records about 140,000 clones, approximately 82% of them present only once. The sample taken for sequencing was PBMCs. This sequence was found in a woman aged 35 to 49 in good health and CMV-seronegative.

CDR3 in DNA: TGTGCCAGCAGCTTAGGGGTCGCAGGGAATGAAAAACTGTTTTTT. This codes for CASSLGVAGNEKLFF. The rearrangement uses TRBV11-2 and TRBJ1-4; a possible D gene is TRBD1 (5 bases). Per the germline V gene, CDR1 is SGHAT and CDR2 is FQNNGV. V gave up 1 base and J gave up 5 bases, with 11 bases separating them. The CDR3 loop spans 15 amino acids.